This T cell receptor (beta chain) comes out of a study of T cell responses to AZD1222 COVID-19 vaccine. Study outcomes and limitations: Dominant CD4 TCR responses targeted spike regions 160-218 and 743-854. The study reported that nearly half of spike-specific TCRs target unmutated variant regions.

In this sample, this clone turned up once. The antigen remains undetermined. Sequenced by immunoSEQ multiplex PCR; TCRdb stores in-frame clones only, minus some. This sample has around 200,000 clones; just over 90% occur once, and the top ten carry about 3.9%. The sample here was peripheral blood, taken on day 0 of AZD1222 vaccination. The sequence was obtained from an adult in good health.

The CDR3 loop is CAWSVPGQGVTEAFF. In nucleotides, the CDR3 is TGTGCCTGGAGTGTCCCGGGACAGGGAGTCACTGAAGCTTTCTTT. The chain is built from TRBV30 and TRBJ1-1; 9 bases match TRBD1. CDR3 length: 15 amino acids. CDR1 is GTSNPN, CDR2 SVGIG, per germline (reference sequence). The trim removed 0 bases at V and 4 bases at J, leaving 6 bases unmatched.